The clone carrying this T cell receptor (beta chain) was counted many times. This record comes from a study of T-cell reconstitution after alpha-beta-depleted transplantation in children. The CDR3 has 17 residues. The germline V and J ends were trimmed by 3 bases and 0 bases, with 12 bases remaining between them. Germline values: CDR1 LNHNV, CDR2 YYDKDF (reference sequence). Library preparation (for TCRbeta) was performed with unique molecular identifiers. TCRdb itself ran the PCR reads through MiXCR, one entry per CDR3 protein. This sample has 140,000 to 150,000 distinct CDR3 sequences, with about 8.8% found just once.

The source is a female patient aged 2-15 years who had a stem cell transplant for congenital amegakaryocytic thrombocytopenia, so the T cells may come from the graft donor. The material was PBMCs, mostly from graft donor cells, obtained 180 days after TCRalphabeta/CD19-depleted stem cell transplant. The chain combines TRBV15 with TRBJ2-6, with D possibly being TRBD1 (6 bases). The CDR3 loop is CATSSRQASSGANVLTF. The CDR3 DNA is TGTGCCACCAGCAGTCGACAGGCCTCCTCTGGGGCCAACGTCCTGACTTTC.